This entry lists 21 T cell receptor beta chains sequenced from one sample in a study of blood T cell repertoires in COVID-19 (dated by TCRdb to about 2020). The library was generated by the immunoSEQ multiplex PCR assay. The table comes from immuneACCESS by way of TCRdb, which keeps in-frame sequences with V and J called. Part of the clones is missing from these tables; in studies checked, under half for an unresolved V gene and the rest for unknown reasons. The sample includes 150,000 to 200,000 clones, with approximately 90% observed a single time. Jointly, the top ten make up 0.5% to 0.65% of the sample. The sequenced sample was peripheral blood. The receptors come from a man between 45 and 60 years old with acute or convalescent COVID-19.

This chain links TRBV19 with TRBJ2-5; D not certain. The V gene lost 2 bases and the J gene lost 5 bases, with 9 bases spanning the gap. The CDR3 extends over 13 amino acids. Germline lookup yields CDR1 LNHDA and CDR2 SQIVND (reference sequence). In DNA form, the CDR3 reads TGTGCCAGTAGTATACCCCCACTGGAGACCCAGTACTTC. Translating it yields CASSIPPLETQYF.

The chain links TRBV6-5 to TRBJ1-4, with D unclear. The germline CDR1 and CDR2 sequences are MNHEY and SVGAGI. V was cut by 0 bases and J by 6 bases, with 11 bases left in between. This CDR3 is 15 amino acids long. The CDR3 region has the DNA TGTGCCAGCAGTTACTCAGGGCGGGCGGATGAAAAACTGTTTTTT. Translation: CASSYSGRADEKLFF.

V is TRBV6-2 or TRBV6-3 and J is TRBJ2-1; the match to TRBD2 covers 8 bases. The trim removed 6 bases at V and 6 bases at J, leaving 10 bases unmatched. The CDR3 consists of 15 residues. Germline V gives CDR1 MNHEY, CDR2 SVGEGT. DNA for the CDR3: TGTGCCAGCAGCCGAGGGGAGCGGGAGTTCAATGAGCAGTTCTTC. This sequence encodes CASSRGEREFNEQFF.

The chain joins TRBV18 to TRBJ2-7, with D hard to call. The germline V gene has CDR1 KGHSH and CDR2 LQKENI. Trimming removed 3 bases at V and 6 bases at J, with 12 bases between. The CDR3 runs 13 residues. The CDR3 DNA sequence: TGTGCCAGCTCACCCCCCCTCCGAGGCGAGCAGTACTTC. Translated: CASSPPLRGEQYF.

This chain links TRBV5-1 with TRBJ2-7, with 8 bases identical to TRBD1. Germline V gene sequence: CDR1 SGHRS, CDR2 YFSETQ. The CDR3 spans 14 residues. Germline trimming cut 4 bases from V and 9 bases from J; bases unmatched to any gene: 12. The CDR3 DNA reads TGCGCCAGCAGCCCTGGGACAGGCGCCCTCGGGCAGTACGTC. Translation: CASSPGTGALGQYV.

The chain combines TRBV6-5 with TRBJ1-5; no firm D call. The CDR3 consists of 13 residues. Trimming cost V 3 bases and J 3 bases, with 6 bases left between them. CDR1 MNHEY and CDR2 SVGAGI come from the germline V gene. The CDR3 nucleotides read TGTGCCAGCAGTTATGGCCCCAATCAGCCCCAGCATTTT. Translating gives CASSYGPNQPQHF.

CDR3 sequence (DNA): TGTGCCAGCAGCTTAAGGGGACAGGTGAACACTGAAGCTTTCTTT. Protein sequence: CASSLRGQVNTEAFF. This sequence joins TRBV7-2 and TRBJ1-1; 8 nucleotides align to TRBD1. The CDR3 runs to 15 residues. Looked up from germline, CDR1 is SGHTA and CDR2 is FQGNSA. V gave up 2 bases and J gave up 0 bases; unmatched junction bases: 2.

The CDR3 DNA sequence: TGTGCCTGGAGTGTAGTCGGGGGATCTGGAAACACCATATATTTT. Protein: CAWSVVGGSGNTIYF. The chain is built from TRBV30 and TRBJ1-3; D might be TRBD1 (5 bases). Deletions cut 0 bases from V and 1 base from J, with 10 bases between. The CDR3 sequence is 15 residues long. Germline CDR1 is GTSNPN and CDR2 is SVGIG (reference sequence).

In DNA form, the CDR3 reads TGTGCCAGCTCACCACCGGGACAGGGTCTGTACGAGCAGTACTTC. Translated: CASSPPGQGLYEQYF. The chain recombines TRBV18 with TRBJ2-7; TRBD1 aligns across 9 bases. J was trimmed by 4 bases and V by 0 bases; bases with no gene match: 4. The V gene's germline CDR1 is KGHSH and CDR2 LQKENI. This CDR3 is built from 15 residues.

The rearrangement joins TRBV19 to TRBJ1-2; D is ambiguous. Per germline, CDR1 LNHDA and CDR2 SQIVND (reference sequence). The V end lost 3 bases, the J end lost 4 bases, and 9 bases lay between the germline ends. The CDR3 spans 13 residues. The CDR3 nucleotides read TGTGCCAGTAGTATCGACAAGCTCTATGGCTACACCTTC. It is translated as CASSIDKLYGYTF.

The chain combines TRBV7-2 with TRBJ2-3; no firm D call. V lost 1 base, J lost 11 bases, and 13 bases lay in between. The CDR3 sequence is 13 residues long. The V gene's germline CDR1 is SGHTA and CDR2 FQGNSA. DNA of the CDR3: TGTGCCAGCAGCTTAGGTTTTCTAGAGTGGCAGTATTTT. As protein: CASSLGFLEWQYF. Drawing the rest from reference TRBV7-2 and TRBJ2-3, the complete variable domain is GAGVSQSPSNKVTEKGKDVELRCDPISGHTALYWYRQSLGQGLEFLIYFQGNSAPDKSGLPSDRFSAERTGGSVSTLTIQRTQQEDSAVYLCASSLGFLEWQYFGPGTRLTVL.

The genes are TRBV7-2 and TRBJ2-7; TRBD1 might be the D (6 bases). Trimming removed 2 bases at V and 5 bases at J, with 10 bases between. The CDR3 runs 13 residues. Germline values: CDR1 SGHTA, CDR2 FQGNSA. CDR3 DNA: TGTGCCAGCAGCTTAAGCCCAGGGGACGAGCAGTACGTC. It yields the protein CASSLSPGDEQYV.

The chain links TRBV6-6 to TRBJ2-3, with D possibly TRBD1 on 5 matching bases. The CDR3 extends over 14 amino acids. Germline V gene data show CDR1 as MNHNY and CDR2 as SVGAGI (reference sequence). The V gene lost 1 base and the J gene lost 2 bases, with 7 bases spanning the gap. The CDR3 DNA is TGTGCCAGCAGTTACTTGACAGACACAGATACGCAGTATTTT. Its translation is CASSYLTDTDTQYF.

CDR3 residues: CASSQAQAGELFF. In DNA form, the CDR3 reads TGTGCCAGCAGCCAAGCACAGGCCGGGGAGCTGTTTTTT. V gene TRBV4-2 combines with J gene TRBJ2-2, with D perhaps TRBD1 (5 bases). The CDR3 extends over 13 amino acids. V was shortened by 1 base and J by 6 bases, with 6 bases between the two germline ends. Germline assignment: CDR1 LGHNA and CDR2 YNFKEQ.

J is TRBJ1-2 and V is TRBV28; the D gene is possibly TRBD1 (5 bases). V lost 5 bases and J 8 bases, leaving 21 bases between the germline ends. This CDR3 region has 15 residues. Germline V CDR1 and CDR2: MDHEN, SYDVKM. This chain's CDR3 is CASSLPRGGLNGYTF. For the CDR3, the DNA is TGTGCCAGCAGTCTCCCGAGGGGAGGGCTCAACGGCTACACCTTC.

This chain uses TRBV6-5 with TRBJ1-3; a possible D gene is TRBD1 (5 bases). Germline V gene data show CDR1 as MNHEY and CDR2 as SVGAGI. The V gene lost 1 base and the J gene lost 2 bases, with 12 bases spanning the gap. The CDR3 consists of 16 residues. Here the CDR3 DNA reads TGTGCCAGCAGTTACTACGCAGGGTCGCCTGGAAACACCATATATTTT. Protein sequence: CASSYYAGSPGNTIYF.

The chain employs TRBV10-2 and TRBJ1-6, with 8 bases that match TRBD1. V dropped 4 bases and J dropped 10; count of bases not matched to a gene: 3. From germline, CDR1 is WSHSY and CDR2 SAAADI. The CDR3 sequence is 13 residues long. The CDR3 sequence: CASSGTGNSPLHF. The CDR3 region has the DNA TGCGCCAGCAGTGGGACAGGGAACTCACCCCTCCACTTT.

Here the CDR3 DNA reads TGTGCCAGCAGGGTCGGAGGGGGGGCGGAGCAGTACTTC. Its protein is CASRVGGGAEQYF. The J gene is TRBJ2-7, the V gene TRBV27; perhaps TRBD2 as D (7 bases). V was cut by 6 bases and J by 7 bases, with 16 bases left in between. The germline gives CDR1 MNHEY, CDR2 SMNVEV (reference sequence). This CDR3 is 13 amino acids long.

The CDR3 spells CASSPECTGELFF. DNA of the CDR3: TGTGCCAGCAGCCCGGAGTGCACCGGGGAGCTGTTTTTT. The chain carries TRBV7-9 and TRBJ2-2, with D unresolved. Germline CDR1 and CDR2: SEHNR and FQNEAQ (reference sequence). The ends were cut back, 5 bases at V and 4 bases at J, with 8 bases in the middle. This CDR3 is built from 13 residues.

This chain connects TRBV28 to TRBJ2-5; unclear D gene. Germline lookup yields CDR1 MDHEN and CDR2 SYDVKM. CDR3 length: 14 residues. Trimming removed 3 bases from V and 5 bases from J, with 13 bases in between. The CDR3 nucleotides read TGTGCCAGCAGTTTGCTAGTAGGTCAGGAGACCCAGTACTTC. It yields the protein CASSLLVGQETQYF.

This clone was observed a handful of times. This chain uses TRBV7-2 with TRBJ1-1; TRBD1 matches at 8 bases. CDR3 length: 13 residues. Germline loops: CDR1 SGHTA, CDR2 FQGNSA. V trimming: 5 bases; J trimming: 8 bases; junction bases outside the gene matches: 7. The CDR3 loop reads CASSPWTGLEAFF. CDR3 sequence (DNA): TGTGCCAGCAGCCCCTGGACAGGGTTGGAAGCTTTCTTT.